The clone carrying this T cell receptor (beta chain) was detected only once. These data belong to a study of cytomegalovirus exposure and HLA in healthy donors. The protocol was immunoSEQ multiplex PCR, while the TCRdb copy is restricted to in-frame clones and leaves out a portion. The table has 250,000 to 300,000 clones, 90% seen once. The TCR was taken from a woman younger than 30 in good health and CMV-seronegative. Sequencing was performed on PBMCs.

CDR3 coding DNA: TGTGCCAGCAGCTTCCCGGGATACGAGCAGTACTTC. This codes for CASSFPGYEQYF. The chain combines TRBV7-9 with TRBJ2-7; D is possibly TRBD2 (5 bases). The CDR3 contains 12 residues. Germline V gives CDR1 SEHNR, CDR2 FQNEAQ (reference sequence). V was clipped by 3 bases and J by 4 bases, with 7 bases between them. Complete variable domain (other parts from reference TRBV7-9 and TRBJ2-7): DTGVSQNPRHKITKRGQNVTFRCDPISEHNRLYWYRQTLGQGPEFLTYFQNEAQLEKSRLLSDRFSAERPKGSFSTLEIQRTEQGDSAMYLCASSFPGYEQYFGPGTRLTVT.